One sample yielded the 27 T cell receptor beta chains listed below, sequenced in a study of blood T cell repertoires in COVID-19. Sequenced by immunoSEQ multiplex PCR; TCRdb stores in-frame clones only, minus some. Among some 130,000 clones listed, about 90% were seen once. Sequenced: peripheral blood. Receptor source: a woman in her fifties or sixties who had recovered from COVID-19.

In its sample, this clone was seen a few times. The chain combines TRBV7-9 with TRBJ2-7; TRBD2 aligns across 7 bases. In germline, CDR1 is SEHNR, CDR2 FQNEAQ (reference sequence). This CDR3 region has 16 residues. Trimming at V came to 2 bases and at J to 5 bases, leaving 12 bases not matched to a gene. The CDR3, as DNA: TGTGCCAGCAGCTTACGGCGCGGGAGTGGAGTCAACGAGCAGTACTTC. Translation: CASSLRRGSGVNEQYF.

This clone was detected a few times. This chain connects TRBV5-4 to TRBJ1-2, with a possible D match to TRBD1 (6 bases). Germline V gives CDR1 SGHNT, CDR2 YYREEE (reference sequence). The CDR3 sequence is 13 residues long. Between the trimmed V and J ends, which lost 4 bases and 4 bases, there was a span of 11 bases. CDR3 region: CASSAGGGYGYTF. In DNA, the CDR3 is TGTGCCAGCAGCGCGGGAGGGGGCTATGGCTACACCTTC. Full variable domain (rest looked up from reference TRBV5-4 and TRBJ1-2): ETGVTQSPTHLIKTRGQQVTLRCSSQSGHNTVSWYQQALGQGPQFIFQYYREEENGRGNFPPRFSGLQFPNYSSELNVNALELDDSALYLCASSAGGGYGYTFGSGTRLTVV.

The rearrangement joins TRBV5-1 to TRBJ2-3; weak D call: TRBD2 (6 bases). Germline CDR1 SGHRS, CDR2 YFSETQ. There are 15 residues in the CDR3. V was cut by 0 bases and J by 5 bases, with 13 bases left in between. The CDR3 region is CASSLGSGVGDTQYF. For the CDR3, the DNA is TGCGCCAGCAGCTTGGGGTCGGGAGTTGGAGATACGCAGTATTTT. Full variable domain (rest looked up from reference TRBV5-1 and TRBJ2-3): KAGVTQTPRYLIKTRGQQVTLSCSPISGHRSVSWYQQTPGQGLQFLFEYFSETQRNKGNFPGRFSGRQFSNSRSEMNVSTLELGDSALYLCASSLGSGVGDTQYFGPGTRLTVL.

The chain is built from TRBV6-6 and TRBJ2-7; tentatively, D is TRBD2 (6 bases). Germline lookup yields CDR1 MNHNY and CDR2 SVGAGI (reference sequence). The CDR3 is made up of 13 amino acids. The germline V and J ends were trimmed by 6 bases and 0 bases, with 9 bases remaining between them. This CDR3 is CASRPTSSYEQYF. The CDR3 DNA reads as TGTGCCAGCAGACCGACTAGCTCCTACGAGCAGTACTTC.

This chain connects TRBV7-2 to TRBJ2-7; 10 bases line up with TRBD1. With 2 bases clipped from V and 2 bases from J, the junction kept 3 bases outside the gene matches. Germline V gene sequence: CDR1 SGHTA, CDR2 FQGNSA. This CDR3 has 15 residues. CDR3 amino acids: CASSLWDRGAYEQYF. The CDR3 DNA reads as TGTGCCAGCAGCTTATGGGACAGGGGAGCCTACGAGCAGTACTTC.

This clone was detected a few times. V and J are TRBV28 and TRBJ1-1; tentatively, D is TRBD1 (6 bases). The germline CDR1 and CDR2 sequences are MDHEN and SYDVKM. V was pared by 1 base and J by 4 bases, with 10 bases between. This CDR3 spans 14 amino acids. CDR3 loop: CASSLLGAGTEAFF. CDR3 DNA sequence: TGTGCCAGCAGTTTATTGGGGGCCGGCACTGAAGCTTTCTTT.

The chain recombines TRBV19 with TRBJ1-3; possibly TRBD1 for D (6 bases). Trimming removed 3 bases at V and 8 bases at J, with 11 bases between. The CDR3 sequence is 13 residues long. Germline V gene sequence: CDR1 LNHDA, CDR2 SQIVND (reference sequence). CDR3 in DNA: TGTGCCAGTAGTATCGGGCAGGGGTACACCATATATTTT. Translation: CASSIGQGYTIYF.

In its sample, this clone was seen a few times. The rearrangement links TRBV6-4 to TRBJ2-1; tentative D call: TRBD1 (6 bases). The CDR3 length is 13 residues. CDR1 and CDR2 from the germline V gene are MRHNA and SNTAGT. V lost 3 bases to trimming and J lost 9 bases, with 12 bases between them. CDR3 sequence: CASSEQGIGEQFF. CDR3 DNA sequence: TGTGCCAGCAGTGAACAGGGAATCGGTGAGCAGTTCTTC.

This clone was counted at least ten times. The CDR3 bases are TGTGCCAGCAGCGTAGAAGCTACAGGGTATCCCTATGGCTACACCTTC. It codes for CASSVEATGYPYGYTF. V is TRBV9 and J is TRBJ1-2; a weak D match, TRBD1 (6 bases). V was clipped by 0 bases and J by 4 bases, with 16 bases between them. This CDR3 region has 16 residues. Germline V gives CDR1 SGDLS, CDR2 YYNGEE.

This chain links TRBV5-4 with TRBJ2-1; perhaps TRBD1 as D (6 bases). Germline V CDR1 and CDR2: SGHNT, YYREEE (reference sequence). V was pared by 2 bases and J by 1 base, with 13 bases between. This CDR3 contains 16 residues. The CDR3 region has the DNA TGTGCCAGCAGCTTCCCTAGGGGGAGTTCCTACAATGAGCAGTTCTTC. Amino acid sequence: CASSFPRGSSYNEQFF.

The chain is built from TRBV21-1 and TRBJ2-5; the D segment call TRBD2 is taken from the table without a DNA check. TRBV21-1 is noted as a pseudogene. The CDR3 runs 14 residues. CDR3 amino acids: CASSKGASGRAQYF. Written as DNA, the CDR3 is TGTGCCAGCAGCAAAGGGGCTAGCGGCCGGGCCCAGTACTTC.

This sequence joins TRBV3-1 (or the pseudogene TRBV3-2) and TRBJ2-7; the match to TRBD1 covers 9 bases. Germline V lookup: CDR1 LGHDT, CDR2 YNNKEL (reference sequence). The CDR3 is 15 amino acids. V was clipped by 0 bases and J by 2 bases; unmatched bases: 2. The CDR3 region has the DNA TGTGCCAGCAGCCAAGAGGGACAGGGACCCTACGAGCAGTACTTC. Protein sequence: CASSQEGQGPYEQYF.

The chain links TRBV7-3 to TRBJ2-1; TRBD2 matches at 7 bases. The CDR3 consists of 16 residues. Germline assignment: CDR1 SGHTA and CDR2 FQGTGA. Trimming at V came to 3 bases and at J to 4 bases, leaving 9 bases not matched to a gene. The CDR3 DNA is TGTGCCAGCAGCTTTTCTCGGGCTAGCGGATACAATGAGCAGTTCTTC. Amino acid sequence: CASSFSRASGYNEQFF.

CDR3 coding DNA: TGTGCCAGCACCCTTATGCAGGGCGGCGAGCAGTACTTC. Protein: CASTLMQGGEQYF. The gene calls are TRBV7-8 and TRBJ2-7; D might be TRBD1 (5 bases). From germline, CDR1 is SGHVS and CDR2 FQNEAQ. CDR3 length: 13 amino acids. Trimming cost V 7 bases and J 6 bases, with 16 bases left between them.

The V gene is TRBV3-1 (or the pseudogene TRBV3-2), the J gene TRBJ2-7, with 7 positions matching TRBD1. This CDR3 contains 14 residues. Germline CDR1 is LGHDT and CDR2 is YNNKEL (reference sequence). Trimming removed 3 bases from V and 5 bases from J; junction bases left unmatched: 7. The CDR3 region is CASSHIDRAHEQYF. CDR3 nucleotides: TGTGCCAGCAGCCACATCGACAGGGCCCACGAGCAGTACTTC.

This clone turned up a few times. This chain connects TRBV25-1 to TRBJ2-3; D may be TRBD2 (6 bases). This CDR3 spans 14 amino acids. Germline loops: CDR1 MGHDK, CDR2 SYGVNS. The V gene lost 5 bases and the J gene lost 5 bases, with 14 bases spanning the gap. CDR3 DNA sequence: TGTGCCAGCAGTACCGGGACTCGAAGAGATACGCAGTATTTT. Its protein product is CASSTGTRRDTQYF.

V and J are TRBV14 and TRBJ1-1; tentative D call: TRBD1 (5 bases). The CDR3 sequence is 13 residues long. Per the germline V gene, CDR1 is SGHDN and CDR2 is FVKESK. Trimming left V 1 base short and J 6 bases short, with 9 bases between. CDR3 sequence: CASSQGGGAEAFF. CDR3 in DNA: TGTGCCAGCAGCCAAGGTGGGGGGGCTGAAGCTTTCTTT.

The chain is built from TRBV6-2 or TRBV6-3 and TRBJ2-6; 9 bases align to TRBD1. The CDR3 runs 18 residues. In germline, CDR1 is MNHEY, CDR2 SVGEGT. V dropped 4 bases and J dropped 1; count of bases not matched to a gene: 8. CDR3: CASSSLRDRVSGANVLTF. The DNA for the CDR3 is TGTGCCAGCAGTTCCCTGAGGGACAGGGTGTCTGGGGCCAACGTCCTGACTTTC.

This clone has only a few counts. The CDR3 region is CASSQESPTSGANVLTF. The CDR3 nucleotides are TGCGCCAGCAGCCAAGAGTCCCCTACCTCTGGGGCCAACGTCCTGACTTTC. This chain uses TRBV4-3 with TRBJ2-6, with no clear D. Trimming removed 0 bases at V and 0 bases at J, with 9 bases between. Per the germline V gene, CDR1 is LGHNA and CDR2 is YSLEER. The CDR3 length is 17 residues.

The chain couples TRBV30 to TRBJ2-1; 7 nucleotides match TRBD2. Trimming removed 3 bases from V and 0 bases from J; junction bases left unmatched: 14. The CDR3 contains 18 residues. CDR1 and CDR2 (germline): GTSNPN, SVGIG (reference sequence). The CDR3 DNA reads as TGTGCCTGGAGCCCCCTTAAGGGGAGGGCAAGCTCCTACAATGAGCAGTTCTTC. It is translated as CAWSPLKGRASSYNEQFF.

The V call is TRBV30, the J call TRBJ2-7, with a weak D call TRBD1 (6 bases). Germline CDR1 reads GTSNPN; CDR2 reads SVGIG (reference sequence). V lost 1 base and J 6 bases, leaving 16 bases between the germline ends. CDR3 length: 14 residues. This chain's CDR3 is CAWSALRTVGEQYF. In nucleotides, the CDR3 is TGTGCCTGGAGTGCCCTCAGGACAGTCGGCGAGCAGTACTTC.

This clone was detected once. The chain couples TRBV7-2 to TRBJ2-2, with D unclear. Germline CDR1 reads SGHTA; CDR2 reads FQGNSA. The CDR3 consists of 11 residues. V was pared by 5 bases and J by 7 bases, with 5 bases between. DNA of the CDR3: TGTGCCAGCAGCCAGCGCGGGGAGCTGTTTTTT. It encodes CASSQRGELFF.

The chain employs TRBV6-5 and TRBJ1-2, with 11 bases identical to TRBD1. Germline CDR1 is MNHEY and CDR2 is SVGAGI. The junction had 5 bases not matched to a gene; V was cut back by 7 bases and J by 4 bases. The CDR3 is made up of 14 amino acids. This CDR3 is CASIGTGGIYGYTF. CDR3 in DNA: TGTGCCAGCATAGGGACAGGGGGGATCTATGGCTACACCTTC.

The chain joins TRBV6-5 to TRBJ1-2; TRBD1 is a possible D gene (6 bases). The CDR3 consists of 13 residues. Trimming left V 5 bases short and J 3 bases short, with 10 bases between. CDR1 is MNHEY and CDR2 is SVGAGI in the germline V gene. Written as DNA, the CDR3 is TGTGCCAGCAGTACGGACAGAGACTATGGCTACACCTTC. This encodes CASSTDRDYGYTF.

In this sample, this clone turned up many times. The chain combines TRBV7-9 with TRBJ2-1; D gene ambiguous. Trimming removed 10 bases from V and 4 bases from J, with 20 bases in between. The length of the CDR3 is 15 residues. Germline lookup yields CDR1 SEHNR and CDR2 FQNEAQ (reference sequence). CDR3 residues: CATIPAESSYNEQFF. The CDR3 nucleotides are TGTGCCACCATCCCCGCTGAGAGCTCATACAATGAGCAGTTCTTC. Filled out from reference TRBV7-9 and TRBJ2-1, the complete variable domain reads DTGVSQNPRHKITKRGQNVTFRCDPISEHNRLYWYRQTLGQGPEFLTYFQNEAQLEKSRLLSDRFSAERPKGSFSTLEIQRTEQGDSAMYLCATIPAESSYNEQFFGPGTRLTVL.

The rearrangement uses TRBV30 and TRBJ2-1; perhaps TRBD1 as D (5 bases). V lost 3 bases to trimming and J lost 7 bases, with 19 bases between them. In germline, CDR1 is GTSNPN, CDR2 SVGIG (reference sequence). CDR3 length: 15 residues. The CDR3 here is CAWRPQGSFLNEQFF. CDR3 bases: TGTGCCTGGAGGCCGCAGGGTTCATTTTTGAATGAGCAGTTCTTC.

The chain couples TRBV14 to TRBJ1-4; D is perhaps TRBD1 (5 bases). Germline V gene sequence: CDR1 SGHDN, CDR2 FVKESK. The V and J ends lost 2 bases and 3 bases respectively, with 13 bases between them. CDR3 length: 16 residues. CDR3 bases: TGTGCCAGCAGCCAAAGTAGGGGATCCCCTAATGAAAAACTGTTTTTT. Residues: CASSQSRGSPNEKLFF.